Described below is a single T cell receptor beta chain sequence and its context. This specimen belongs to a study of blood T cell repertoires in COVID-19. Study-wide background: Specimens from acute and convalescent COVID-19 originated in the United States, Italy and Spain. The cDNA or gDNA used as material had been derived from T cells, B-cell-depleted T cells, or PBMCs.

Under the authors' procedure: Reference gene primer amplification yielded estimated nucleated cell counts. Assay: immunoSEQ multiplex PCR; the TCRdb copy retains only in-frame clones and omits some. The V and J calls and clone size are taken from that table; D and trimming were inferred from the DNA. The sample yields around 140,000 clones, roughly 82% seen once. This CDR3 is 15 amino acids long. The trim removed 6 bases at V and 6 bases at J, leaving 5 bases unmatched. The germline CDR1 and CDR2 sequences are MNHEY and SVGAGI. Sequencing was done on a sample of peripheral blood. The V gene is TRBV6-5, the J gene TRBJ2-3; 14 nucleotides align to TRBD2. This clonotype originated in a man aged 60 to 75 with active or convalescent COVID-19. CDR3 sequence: CASRRLAGGADTQYF. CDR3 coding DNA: TGTGCCAGCAGGCGACTAGCGGGGGGGGCGGATACGCAGTATTTT.